The clone carrying this T cell receptor (beta chain) was counted a few times. Antigen unknown. One end of the junction is discordant with germline, which a read error may explain. TCRdb analysed the reads with MiXCR anew, one entry per CDR3 protein. The table has a few hundred thousand distinct CDR3 sequences, approximately 26% seen once. The sample comes from a study of T cell repertoires in cytomegalovirus infection. The wider study: A matching HLA type, together with CMV infection, was signaled by public TCR beta signatures.

The CDR3 is 14 amino acids. Germline loops: CDR1 LGHDT, CDR2 YNNKEL (reference sequence). General study results and limits: Cumulated frequencies of public TCR beta families served to identify carriers of CMV plus the relevant HLA. Predominance within the ex vivo response was attributable to HLA-C-restricted CMV-specific TCR beta clonotypes.

Source material: PBMCs. The chain uses TRBV3-1 and TRBJ1-2; D uncertain. This sequence was found in a human donor in good health (CMV status not recorded). Some clones in this sample may be carry-over from other donors' samples. The CDR3 region has the DNA TGTGCCAGCAGCCAAGAGCAGGCCCACTACGGCTACACCTTC. Its protein is CASSQEQAHYGYTF.